This is a list of T cell receptor beta chains from one sample in a study of T cell responses to AZD1222 COVID-19 vaccine. Measured with immunoSEQ multiplex PCR; TCRdb has only the in-frame clones, and not every one. The top ten clones hold 1% to 1.5% of a sample with about 150,000 clones, 91% of them seen once. Material: peripheral blood, obtained 28 days after the second AZD1222 dose. The receptors shown here come from an adult who received the AZD1222 COVID-19 vaccine. Both conserved end residues are part of each CDR3. Each record gives: J gene, D gene, clone size, V gene, CDR3 protein, CDR3 DNA. D genes are given only for firm matches. Clone sizes are given selectively: once, few, many, or a class where the clone is expanded.

J: TRBJ2-1
D: TRBD2
size: -
V: TRBV12-5
CDR3: CASGPGLAGRNEQFF
DNA: TGTGCTAGTGGTCCCGGACTAGCGGGAAGGAATGAGCAGTTCTTC

J: TRBJ2-7
D: TRBD2
size: -
V: TRBV4-2
CDR3: CASSQDTSGSYEQYF
DNA: TGTGCCAGCAGCCAGGATACTAGCGGGAGTTACGAGCAGTACTTC

J: TRBJ2-7
D: TRBD1
size: -
V: TRBV11-2
CDR3: CASSFRQGEGGYEQYF
DNA: TGTGCCAGCAGCTTTCGACAGGGCGAAGGGGGTTACGAGCAGTACTTC

J: TRBJ1-5
D: -
size: -
V: TRBV10-3
CDR3: CAISDVDGGNQPQHF
DNA: TGTGCCATCAGTGACGTCGATGGAGGCAATCAGCCCCAGCATTTT

J: TRBJ1-6
D: TRBD1
size: once
V: TRBV5-4
CDR3: CASSTKNRGKWSPLHF
DNA: TGTGCCAGCAGCACAAAAAACAGGGGTAAGTGGTCACCCCTCCACTTT

J: TRBJ1-4
D: -
size: -
V: TRBV5-1
CDR3: CASSLAGPREKLFF
DNA: TGCGCCAGCAGCTTGGCAGGGCCCCGTGAAAAACTGTTTTTT

J: TRBJ2-2
D: -
size: -
V: TRBV7-2
CDR3: CASSLYPTPGINTGELFF
DNA: TGTGCCAGCAGCTTATATCCCACCCCAGGGATAAACACCGGGGAGCTGTTTTTT

J: TRBJ1-2
D: -
size: -
V: TRBV7-6
CDR3: CASSRTQNSLGYTF
DNA: TGTGCCAGCAGCCGTACTCAAAACAGCCTTGGCTACACCTTC

J: TRBJ1-5
D: -
size: -
V: TRBV18
CDR3: CASSPNSNQPQHF
DNA: TGTGCCAGCTCGCCCAATAGCAATCAGCCCCAGCATTTT

J: TRBJ2-7
D: TRBD1
size: -
V: TRBV27
CDR3: CASSLGTGPYEQYF
DNA: TGTGCCAGCAGTCTCGGGACAGGGCCCTACGAGCAGTACTTC

J: TRBJ2-5
D: -
size: -
V: TRBV6-2/TRBV6-3
CDR3: CASSYLREGEFQETQYF
DNA: TGTGCCAGCAGTTACCTCAGAGAGGGGGAGTTTCAAGAGACCCAGTACTTC

J: TRBJ1-5
D: -
size: -
V: TRBV28
CDR3: CASSLLALMGGQPQHF
DNA: TGTGCCAGCAGTTTATTGGCCCTCATGGGAGGTCAGCCCCAGCATTTT

J: TRBJ1-4
D: -
size: -
V: TRBV2
CDR3: CASDRSGVGREKLFF
DNA: TGTGCCAGTGACCGGTCAGGGGTTGGGCGTGAAAAACTGTTTTTT

J: TRBJ2-7
D: -
size: few
V: TRBV21-1
CDR3: CASSKTGGYEQYF
DNA: TGTGCCAGCAGCAAAACAGGGGGCTACGAGCAGTACTTC

J: TRBJ1-1
D: TRBD1
size: -
V: TRBV2
CDR3: CASSYRGLDTEAFF
DNA: TGTGCCAGCAGTTACAGGGGCCTCGACACTGAAGCTTTCTTT

J: TRBJ1-2
D: -
size: once
V: TRBV29-1
CDR3: CSAQSTGSDYGYTF
DNA: TGCAGCGCCCAATCCACAGGGTCGGACTATGGCTACACCTTC

J: TRBJ2-5
D: -
size: -
V: TRBV7-8
CDR3: CASSLVMDSQETQYF
DNA: TGTGCCAGCAGCTTAGTTATGGACTCACAAGAGACCCAGTACTTC

J: TRBJ1-1
D: -
size: -
V: TRBV5-1
CDR3: CASSASTGTEAFF
DNA: TGCGCCAGCAGCGCCTCGACAGGTACTGAAGCTTTCTTT

J: TRBJ2-3
D: TRBD1
size: -
V: TRBV19
CDR3: CASSDRQGSPFTDTQYF
DNA: TGTGCCAGTAGTGACCGACAGGGTTCACCCTTCACAGATACGCAGTATTTT

J: TRBJ2-3
D: -
size: -
V: TRBV7-2
CDR3: CASSSLADTQYF
DNA: TGTGCCAGCAGCTCACTAGCAGATACGCAGTATTTT

J: TRBJ2-3
D: TRBD1
size: -
V: TRBV5-1
CDR3: CASSFHSPGRGTDTQYF
DNA: TGCGCCAGCAGCTTCCATAGCCCCGGCAGGGGGACAGATACGCAGTATTTT

J: TRBJ2-5
D: -
size: -
V: TRBV4-3
CDR3: CASSQDFGGRSRTQYF
DNA: TGCGCCAGCAGCCAAGATTTTGGGGGGCGGTCTAGGACCCAGTACTTC

J: TRBJ2-7
D: -
size: -
V: TRBV9
CDR3: CASSRDPGEQYF
DNA: TGTGCCAGCAGCCGAGACCCCGGCGAGCAGTACTTC

J: TRBJ2-7
D: -
size: -
V: TRBV25-1
CDR3: CASSSRGDTYEQYF
DNA: TGTGCCAGCAGCTCCCGCGGGGACACCTACGAGCAGTACTTC

J: TRBJ2-4
D: -
size: -
V: TRBV28
CDR3: CASSLRGAATQNIQYF
DNA: TGTGCCAGCAGTTTAAGAGGGGCCGCCACTCAAAACATTCAGTACTTC

J: TRBJ2-3
D: -
size: once
V: TRBV6-1
CDR3: CASSETSPAGVTQYF
DNA: TGTGCCAGCAGTGAAACTAGCCCCGCCGGCGTTACGCAGTATTTT

J: TRBJ1-1
D: -
size: -
V: TRBV6-5
CDR3: CASTREVRGAEAFF
DNA: TGTGCCAGCACCCGAGAGGTACGGGGCGCTGAAGCTTTCTTT

J: TRBJ2-1
D: -
size: -
V: TRBV7-3
CDR3: CASSLIGAGVRPLNEQFF
DNA: TGTGCCAGCAGCTTAATAGGGGCCGGCGTTAGGCCCCTCAATGAGCAGTTCTTC

J: TRBJ1-2
D: TRBD1
size: once
V: TRBV29-1
CDR3: CSVGTGGAGAGGYTF
DNA: TGCAGCGTTGGGACAGGGGGCGCAGGGGCCGGTGGCTACACCTTC

J: TRBJ2-7
D: TRBD2
size: -
V: TRBV11-2
CDR3: CASSQSGEGYEQYF
DNA: TGTGCCAGCAGCCAAAGCGGGGAGGGCTACGAGCAGTACTTC

J: TRBJ2-1
D: -
size: once
V: TRBV27
CDR3: CASSKTGPHYNEQFF
DNA: TGTGCCAGCAGCAAAACGGGACCACACTACAATGAGCAGTTCTTC

J: TRBJ2-7
D: TRBD2
size: -
V: TRBV19
CDR3: CASSIDRLAGPHGPYEQYF
DNA: TGTGCCAGTAGTATAGATCGGCTAGCGGGACCCCATGGACCCTACGAGCAGTACTTC

J: TRBJ1-1
D: TRBD1
size: -
V: TRBV5-1
CDR3: CASSLAAGGVLMNTEAFF
DNA: TGCGCCAGCAGCTTGGCGGCAGGGGGAGTACTCATGAACACTGAAGCTTTCTTT

J: TRBJ1-3
D: -
size: once
V: TRBV7-9
CDR3: CASSLPGATGNTIYF
DNA: TGTGCCAGCAGCTTACCAGGCGCAACTGGAAACACCATATATTTT

J: TRBJ1-2
D: -
size: -
V: TRBV6-1
CDR3: CASRPPGGNSGYTF
DNA: TGTGCCAGCAGACCCCCGGGTGGGAATTCGGGCTACACCTTC

J: TRBJ1-2
D: -
size: -
V: TRBV28
CDR3: CASSLLGAGYGYTF
DNA: TGTGCCAGCAGTCTCCTGGGGGCCGGCTATGGCTACACCTTC

J: TRBJ2-7
D: TRBD2
size: -
V: TRBV5-4
CDR3: CASSFTGTSGPQYF
DNA: TGTGCCAGCAGCTTTACCGGGACTAGCGGTCCGCAATACTTC

J: TRBJ1-1
D: TRBD1
size: once
V: TRBV29-1
CDR3: CSVEALDRGRTEAFF
DNA: TGCAGCGTTGAGGCACTCGACAGGGGGCGAACTGAAGCTTTCTTT

J: TRBJ2-2
D: TRBD1
size: -
V: TRBV28
CDR3: CASSTTGPTGELFF
DNA: TGTGCCAGCAGTACGACAGGGCCGACCGGGGAGCTGTTTTTT

J: TRBJ1-5
D: -
size: -
V: TRBV27
CDR3: CASSLFGDQPQHF
DNA: TGTGCCAGCAGTTTATTCGGGGATCAGCCCCAGCATTTT

J: TRBJ2-7
D: TRBD2
size: -
V: TRBV7-9
CDR3: CASSGTSVPQGSPYEQYF
DNA: TGTGCCAGCAGCGGGACTAGCGTCCCTCAGGGGTCTCCCTACGAGCAGTACTTC

J: TRBJ1-5
D: -
size: -
V: TRBV27
CDR3: CASSVGGGNQPQHF
DNA: TGTGCCAGCAGCGTAGGAGGGGGCAATCAGCCCCAGCATTTT

J: TRBJ1-1
D: -
size: -
V: TRBV19
CDR3: CASSIRQRAFF
DNA: TGTGCCAGTAGTATCAGGCAGCGGGCTTTCTTT

J: TRBJ2-5
D: -
size: -
V: TRBV10-1
CDR3: CAREIKETQYF
DNA: TGCGCCAGGGAGATCAAAGAGACCCAGTACTTC

J: TRBJ2-1
D: TRBD1
size: -
V: TRBV9
CDR3: CASSISTGDDEQFF
DNA: TGTGCCAGCAGCATCTCCACAGGGGACGATGAGCAGTTCTTC

J: TRBJ2-7
D: -
size: -
V: TRBV11-1
CDR3: CASSLALSSNEQYF
DNA: TGTGCCAGCAGCTTAGCGCTGTCAAGCAACGAGCAGTACTTC